The 18 T cell receptor beta chains given below trace back to one sample, sequenced in a study of human CD4 T cells and Enterobacteriaceae (dated by TCRdb to the early 2020s). Memory CD4+ T cells, defined as all CD4+ cells other than CD45RA+CCR7+CD95- naive cells, were FACS-sorted on a FACSAria III to a purity of over 95%. The library relied on the immunoSEQ multiplex PCR assay. TCRdb obtained this table from immuneACCESS and retained in-frame rearrangements with V and J assigned. These tables miss some clones; where compared with another copy, unresolved V genes account for less than half of the shortfall, and the remainder is unexplained. The sample has some 30,000 clones on record, roughly four fifths of them singletons. The ten top clones hold 1.7% of the sample. Sequencing was performed on memory CD4+ T cells from blood. The cell subset or site label on this specimen signifies: total memory CD4 T cells sorted directly ex vivo, unstimulated. These receptors all come from a human donor in good health.

The chain employs TRBV5-4 and TRBJ2-3, with D perhaps matching TRBD1 (5 bases). Germline V lookup: CDR1 SGHNT, CDR2 YYREEE (reference sequence). The germline V and J ends were trimmed by 5 bases and 6 bases, with 22 bases remaining between them. CDR3 length equals 16 residues. CDR3 residues: CASSSGPNTNRDTQYF. CDR3 DNA sequence: TGTGCCAGCAGTTCCGGACCAAATACTAACAGGGATACGCAGTATTTT. Filled out from reference TRBV5-4 and TRBJ2-3, the complete variable domain reads ETGVTQSPTHLIKTRGQQVTLRCSSQSGHNTVSWYQQALGQGPQFIFQYYREEENGRGNFPPRFSGLQFPNYSSELNVNALELDDSALYLCASSSGPNTNRDTQYFGPGTRLTVL.

The chain links TRBV27 to TRBJ2-7; tentative D call: TRBD1 (7 bases). V lost 9 bases to trimming and J lost 6 bases, with 18 bases between them. CDR3 size: 13 residues. Germline V gene sequence: CDR1 MNHEY, CDR2 SMNVEV (reference sequence). The CDR3 DNA sequence: TGTGCCAGTCGACCAGGGGGGCGTAGCGAGCAGTACTTC. It yields the protein CASRPGGRSEQYF.

V gene TRBV6-1 combines with J gene TRBJ2-7; 7 bases line up with TRBD1. Per the germline V gene, CDR1 is MNHNS and CDR2 is SASEGT. V lost 4 bases and J lost 3; bases outside the gene matches: 3. This CDR3 is 13 amino acids long. The CDR3 here is CASSGGDSYEQYF. The CDR3 DNA reads TGTGCCAGCAGTGGAGGGGACAGCTACGAGCAGTACTTC.

The chain couples TRBV18 to TRBJ2-5, with D possibly TRBD1 on 6 matching bases. This CDR3 region has 17 residues. Germline-derived CDR1 and CDR2 are KGHSH and LQKENI. Trimming removed 1 base at V and 1 base at J, with 16 bases between. CDR3 coding DNA: TGTGCCAGCTCACCACAAAACAGGGCCCTCCGCCAAGAGACCCAGTACTTC. Translation: CASSPQNRALRQETQYF.

The chain couples TRBV6-1 to TRBJ1-6, with D hard to call. CDR1 and CDR2 from the germline V gene are MNHNS and SASEGT. Trimming pared 4 bases from V and 7 bases from J, leaving 8 bases between. CDR3 length: 13 residues. In DNA, the CDR3 is TGTGCCAGCAGTGGTGACCGGAATTCACCCCTCCACTTT. This codes for CASSGDRNSPLHF.

This clone has just one count. This chain links TRBV6-5 with TRBJ2-4, with D possibly matching TRBD1 (5 bases). The CDR3 extends over 11 amino acids. V lost 5 bases, J lost 14 bases, and 13 bases lay in between. CDR1 MNHEY and CDR2 SVGAGI come from the germline V gene. CDR3 protein: CASSGANKEYF. CDR3 nucleotide sequence: TGTGCCAGCAGTGGGGCAAATAAGGAGTACTTC.

The CDR3 here is CASSFSSPTDTQYF. As DNA, the CDR3 is TGCGCCAGCAGCTTCTCAAGCCCGACAGATACGCAGTATTTT. The gene calls are TRBV5-1 and TRBJ2-3; D gene unclear. Germline CDR1 is SGHRS and CDR2 is YFSETQ. Trimming removed 2 bases at V and 3 bases at J, with 10 bases between. CDR3 size: 14 residues. Full variable domain (outside the CDR3, taken from reference TRBV5-1 and TRBJ2-3): KAGVTQTPRYLIKTRGQQVTLSCSPISGHRSVSWYQQTPGQGLQFLFEYFSETQRNKGNFPGRFSGRQFSNSRSEMNVSTLELGDSALYLCASSFSSPTDTQYFGPGTRLTVL.

The chain uses TRBV6-5 and TRBJ2-3; 10 bases map to TRBD2. V gave up 0 bases and J gave up 6 bases; unmatched junction bases: 6. Germline V CDR1 and CDR2: MNHEY, SVGAGI. This CDR3 is 16 amino acids long. CDR3 nucleotide sequence: TGTGCCAGCAGTTACTCGAGCGGGAGGGCCACCGATACGCAGTATTTT. Translated: CASSYSSGRATDTQYF.

The rearrangement uses TRBV5-1 and TRBJ1-3; D unclear. Germline CDR1 is SGHRS and CDR2 is YFSETQ. V was pared by 0 bases and J by 2 bases, with 3 bases between. The CDR3 has 13 residues. As DNA, the CDR3 is TGCGCCAGCAGCTTGGATACTGGAAACACCATATATTTT. Translation gives CASSLDTGNTIYF.

This sequence joins TRBV6-5 and TRBJ1-5, with D perhaps TRBD1 (5 bases). The length of the CDR3 is 13 residues. Deletions cut 5 bases from V and 4 bases from J, with 9 bases between. Germline V gene sequence: CDR1 MNHEY, CDR2 SVGAGI. The CDR3 DNA is TGTGCCAGCAGTCCTCAGGGAAATCAGCCCCAGCATTTT. This sequence encodes CASSPQGNQPQHF.

In its sample, this clone was seen once. The V and J genes are TRBV6-1 and TRBJ2-7; D is uncertain. This CDR3 comprises 15 residues. Trimming pared 3 bases from V and 4 bases from J, leaving 16 bases between. CDR1 is MNHNS and CDR2 is SASEGT in the germline V gene. The CDR3 DNA follows: TGTGCCAGCAGTGACGGATTTGGCCCCCAATACGAGCAGTACTTC. Translating gives CASSDGFGPQYEQYF.

V is TRBV5-1 and J is TRBJ2-7; a possible D gene is TRBD2 (6 bases). V lost 0 bases to trimming and J lost 6 bases, with 10 bases between them. The CDR3 contains 13 residues. The V gene's germline CDR1 is SGHRS and CDR2 YFSETQ. The CDR3 here is CASSLGQRVEQYF. For the CDR3, the DNA is TGCGCCAGCAGCTTGGGCCAGCGGGTCGAGCAGTACTTC.

This clone appeared a single time. V is TRBV7-6 and J is TRBJ2-1; TRBD2 aligns across 10 bases. Germline CDR1 reads SGHVS; CDR2 reads FNYEAQ. This CDR3 comprises 16 residues. V lost 4 bases and J lost 2; bases outside the gene matches: 5. This chain's CDR3 is CASSSGLADPYNEQFF. The CDR3 bases are TGTGCCAGCAGCTCCGGACTAGCGGATCCCTACAATGAGCAGTTCTTC.

In DNA, the CDR3 is TGTGCCAGCAGCTCCTGGGACAGGACCCAAACCAATGAGCAGTTCTTC. This gives the protein CASSSWDRTQTNEQFF. This sequence joins TRBV7-9 and TRBJ2-1; 8 bases map to TRBD1. CDR1 is SEHNR, CDR2 FQNEAQ, per germline (reference sequence). The V segment lost 4 bases and the J segment 6 bases; nucleotides outside the gene matches: 11. The CDR3 extends over 16 amino acids.

The rearrangement uses TRBV5-4 and TRBJ2-7; D gene unclear. Germline CDR1 SGHNT, CDR2 YYREEE (reference sequence). There are 13 residues in the CDR3. V lost 1 base and J lost 7, with 12 bases in between. The CDR3 region has the DNA TGTGCCAGCAGCTTGCAAGGATCGGGTGAGCAGTACTTC. Its protein is CASSLQGSGEQYF.

CDR3 coding DNA: TGTGCCTGGGCAGGACAGGATCTTGGTGGCTACACCTTC. This encodes CAWAGQDLGGYTF. This rearrangement joins TRBV30 to TRBJ1-2, with TRBD1 identical over 7 bases. Germline assignment: CDR1 GTSNPN and CDR2 SVGIG (reference sequence). The V gene end was trimmed by 5 bases and the J gene end by 7 bases; junction bases not matched to a gene: 10. CDR3 size: 13 residues.

The chain recombines TRBV6-5 with TRBJ1-2; possible D gene TRBD1, 6 bases. The germline gives CDR1 MNHEY, CDR2 SVGAGI. This CDR3 is 13 amino acids long. With 7 bases removed from V and 4 bases from J, the gap between germline ends came to 13 bases. Here the CDR3 DNA reads TGTGCCAGCAAAAACAGGGCCCCCTATGGCTACACCTTC. Residues: CASKNRAPYGYTF.

The rearrangement uses TRBV11-2 and TRBJ1-6; perhaps TRBD1 as D (5 bases). Between the trimmed V and J ends, which lost 7 bases and 10 bases, there was a span of 20 bases. The germline V gene encodes CDR1 SGHAT and CDR2 FQNNGV. CDR3 length equals 15 residues. The CDR3 DNA follows: TGTGCCAGCACCGGTGCCGTAGGGGAGGCCTCACCCCTCCACTTT. Its protein is CASTGAVGEASPLHF.